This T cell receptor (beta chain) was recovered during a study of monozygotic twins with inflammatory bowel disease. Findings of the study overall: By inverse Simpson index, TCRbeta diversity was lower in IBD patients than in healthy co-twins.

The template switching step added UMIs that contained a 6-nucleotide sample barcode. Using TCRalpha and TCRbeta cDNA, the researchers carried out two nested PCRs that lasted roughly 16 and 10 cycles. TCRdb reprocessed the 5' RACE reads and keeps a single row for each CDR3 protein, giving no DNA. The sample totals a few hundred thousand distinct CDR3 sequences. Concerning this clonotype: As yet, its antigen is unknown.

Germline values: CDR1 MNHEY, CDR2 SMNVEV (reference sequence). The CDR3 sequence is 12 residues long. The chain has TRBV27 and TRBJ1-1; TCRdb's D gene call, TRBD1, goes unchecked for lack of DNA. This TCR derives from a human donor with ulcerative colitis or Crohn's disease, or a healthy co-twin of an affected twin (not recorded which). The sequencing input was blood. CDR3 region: CASRQGYSEAFF.